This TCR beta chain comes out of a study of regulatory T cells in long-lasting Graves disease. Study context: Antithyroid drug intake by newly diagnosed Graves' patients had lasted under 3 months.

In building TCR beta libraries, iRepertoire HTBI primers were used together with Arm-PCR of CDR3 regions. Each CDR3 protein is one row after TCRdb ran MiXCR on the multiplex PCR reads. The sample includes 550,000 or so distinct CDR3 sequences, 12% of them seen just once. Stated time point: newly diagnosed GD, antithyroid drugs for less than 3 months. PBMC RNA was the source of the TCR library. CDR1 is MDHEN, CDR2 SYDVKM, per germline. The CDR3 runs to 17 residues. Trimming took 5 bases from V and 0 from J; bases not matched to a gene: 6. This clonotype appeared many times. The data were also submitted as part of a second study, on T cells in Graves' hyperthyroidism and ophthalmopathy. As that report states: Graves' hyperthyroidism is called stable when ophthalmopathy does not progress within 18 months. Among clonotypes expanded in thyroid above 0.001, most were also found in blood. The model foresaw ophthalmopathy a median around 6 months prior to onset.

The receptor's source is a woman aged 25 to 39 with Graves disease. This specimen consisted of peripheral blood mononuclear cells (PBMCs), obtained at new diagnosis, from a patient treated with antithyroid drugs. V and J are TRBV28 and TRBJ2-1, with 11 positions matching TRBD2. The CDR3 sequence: CASSLGLAGASYNEQFF. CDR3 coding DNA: TGTGCCAGCAGTCTAGGACTAGCGGGTGCCTCCTACAATGAGCAGTTCTTC.